Listed here is a single T cell receptor (beta chain). V dropped 5 bases and J dropped 3 bases, with 10 bases sitting between them. The germline V gene has CDR1 MNHEY and CDR2 SVGAGI. The CDR3 consists of 13 residues. The data originate from a study of T cell responses to AZD1222 COVID-19 vaccine. The assay was immunoSEQ multiplex PCR, and TCRdb's table has in-frame clones only and misses some. The table lists 100,000 to 150,000 clones, roughly 82% of them singletons. The chain uses TRBV6-5 and TRBJ1-1; D gene unclear. The source of this sequence is an adult who received the AZD1222 COVID-19 vaccine. Here the sequenced sample was peripheral blood, taken 28 days after the second AZD1222 dose. CDR3 residues: CASSRGPDTEAFF. The CDR3 nucleotides read TGTGCCAGCAGTCGAGGGCCCGACACTGAAGCTTTCTTT.